The following is a T cell receptor (beta chain) sequence with its context. Repertoires were generated with immunoSEQ multiplex PCR, while TCRdb's copy carries only in-frame clones and drops some. The data hold approximately 160,000 clones, with over 60% observed a single time. These data are taken from a study of blood T cell repertoires in COVID-19. Across the whole study: Whether acute or convalescent, the COVID-19 samples came from the United States, Italy and Spain. Sample material is recorded as cDNA or gDNA derived from T cells, B-cell-depleted T cells, or PBMCs.

The CDR3 covers 15 residues. The germline V gene encodes CDR1 SGHAT and CDR2 FQNNGV. V lost 4 bases, J lost 6 bases, and 5 bases stayed unmatched. Material: peripheral blood. This TCR was sampled from a man aged 60-69 years with acute or convalescent COVID-19. The rearrangement uses TRBV11-2 and TRBJ2-3; 12 nucleotides line up with TRBD2. The CDR3 sequence: CASSSWTSGADTQYF. In nucleotides, the CDR3 is TGTGCCAGCAGCTCCTGGACTAGCGGGGCGGATACGCAGTATTTT.